The TCR beta chain described here comes from a study of cytomegalovirus exposure and HLA in healthy donors. The donors were in the approximately 120-subject validation cohort; that cohort was separate from the roughly 700-subject first cohort. Using immunoSEQ multiplex PCR, the repertoire was profiled, and TCRdb retains in-frame clones only, with some absent. The sample carries 35,000 to 50,000 clones, more than 85% recorded once. The sequence derives from a woman in her late teens or twenties in good health and CMV-seronegative. Sequencing was done on a sample of PBMCs.

CDR3 protein: CASTFTSGQVNYGYTF. The CDR3 nucleotides read TGTGCCAGCACTTTTACATCCGGACAGGTTAACTATGGCTACACCTTC. V and J are TRBV28 and TRBJ1-2; 7 bases match TRBD1. The junction had 12 bases not matched to a gene; V was cut back by 7 bases and J by 1 base. Germline lookup yields CDR1 MDHEN and CDR2 SYDVKM. This CDR3 is 16 amino acids long.